This T cell receptor (beta chain) was recovered during a study of shared clonotypes between healthy human individuals. All donors qualified as healthy HIV-negative adults and had experienced no recent acute infections or vaccinations. The CDR3 has 16 residues. V shed 0 bases and J shed 9 bases, with 21 bases lying between them. Germline V gene lookup returns CDR1 LGHNA and CDR2 YNFKEQ. Assay used: immunoSEQ multiplex PCR; TCRdb lists only in-frame clones, some missing. Of about 510,000 clones in the sample, roughly 85% were seen once. This sequence originates from a woman between 40 and 55 years old in good health. Some clones in this sample may be carry-over from other donors' samples. The chain couples TRBV4-2 to TRBJ2-7, with D perhaps assigned TRBD1 or TRBD2 (5 bases each). The sample consisted of PBMCs. CDR3 residues: CASSQDEGQGADGQYF. CDR3 DNA sequence: TGTGCCAGCAGCCAAGACGAGGGGCAGGGCGCCGACGGGCAGTACTTC.